The following is a T cell receptor (beta chain) sequence with its context. Its antigen has not been determined. No quality values exist for individual bases; no much larger clone is one base distant. The germline V gene (reference sequence) gives CDR1 as LNHDA and CDR2 as SQIVND. V and J are trimmed by 5 bases and 7 bases, and the gene matches miss 8 bases of the junction. The CDR3 runs 14 amino acids, cysteine and phenylalanine included. Only CDR3 DNA remains: 42 bases, in frame from the first base. The data belong to a study of T cell responses to AZD1222 COVID-19 vaccine (dated by TCRdb to the early 2020s). About the full investigation: AZD1222 recipients given second doses at about 4 weeks or at about 12 weeks were pooled, since spike-specific TCR depth and breadth were not found to differ between the two schedules. Trial participants were enrolled into age subgroups of 18-55, 56-69 and 70-plus years, which contained approximately 150, 28 and 58 TCR-sequenced participants, respectively. TCR sequencing covered over 230 trial participants: 200 to 220 given two doses of AZD1222 and approximately 26 given two doses of MenACWY control vaccine. What the research found in general, with its limitations: The vaccine-associated CD4 TCRs covered the entire spike protein, and the dominant responses fell in regions 160-218 and 743-854. The 56-69-year group was small, and its depth increase did not reach significance, likely because of low power. After two AZD1222 doses, spike-specific TCR breadth and depth were significantly higher than at day 0 and than in MenACWY recipients. Participants were mostly white British, with more females than males. The authors suggested clonal diversity may have been underestimated. Reportedly, close to half of the unique spike-specific TCRs recognized epitopes lying outside the regions that are mutated in the B.1.351 and B.1.1.7 variants. Because no samples from the day 14 peak response were available, repertoires could be characterized only after the peak T cell response. Only a handful of AZD1222 recipients were SARS-CoV-2 seropositive at baseline, limiting conclusions about previously exposed vaccinees.

The time point label for this specimen denotes: baseline before first vaccination. Samples from vaccinated people were obtained from the UK trials COV001 and COV002, which included a single-blind randomized controlled phase 2/3 trial of AZD1222 (ChAdOx1 nCoV-19) in healthy adults. For TCRbeta chain sequencing, PBMC samples from trial participants were taken at day 0 and at day 28 after the second dose. The CDR3 regions of human TCRbeta chains were analyzed by immunosequencing. The original methods were these. TCRs in the repertoires were matched against a reference library of SARS-CoV-2-specific TCRs that had been generated with the MIRA antigen-specificity platform. Breadth meant the fraction of unique TCRs that were SARS-CoV-2-associated, whereas depth meant the fraction of total T cells that were SARS-CoV-2-associated. Using the MIRA data, every spike-specific TCR was mapped to the spike region that the TCR reacted to and assigned to either a CD4 or a CD8 class. Log10-transformed breadth and depth values were compared by one-way ANOVA with Sidak's multiple comparisons tests. TCRdb holds this immuneACCESS table with in-frame rearrangements only. Some clones are missing; in checked studies, unresolved V genes explain under half, and the rest has no known cause. V, J and clone size reflect that table, while D and trimming were determined from the DNA. The sample includes more than 110,000 clones, with 70% to 90% observed a single time. The top ten clonotypes cover just over 5.5% of the sample.

This material consisted of peripheral blood, taken on day 0 of AZD1222 vaccination. The rearranged chain carries TRBV19 and TRBJ1-5, and 7 junctional nucleotides match TRBD1. This sequence was found in an adult in good health. The CDR3 region reads CASSFPGQSQPQHF. The sequenced DNA is TGTGCCAGTAGTTTCCCGGGACAGTCCCAGCCCCAGCATTTT. This CDR3, with the reference TRBV19 and TRBJ1-5 proteins standing in past its ends, gives the full variable domain DGGITQSPKYLFRKEGQNVTLSCEQNLNHDAMYWYRQDPGQGLRLIYYSQIVNDFQKGDIAEGYSVSREKKESFPLTVTSAQKNPTAFYLCASSFPGQSQPQHFGDGTRLSIL.